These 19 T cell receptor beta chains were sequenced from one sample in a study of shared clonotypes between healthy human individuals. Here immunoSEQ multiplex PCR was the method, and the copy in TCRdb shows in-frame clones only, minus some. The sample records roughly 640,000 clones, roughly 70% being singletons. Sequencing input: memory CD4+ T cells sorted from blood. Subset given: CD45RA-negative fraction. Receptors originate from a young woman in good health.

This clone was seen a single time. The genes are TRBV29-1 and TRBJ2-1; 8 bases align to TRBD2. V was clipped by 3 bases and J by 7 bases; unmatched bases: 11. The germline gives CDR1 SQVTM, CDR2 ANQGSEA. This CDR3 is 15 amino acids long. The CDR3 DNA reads TGCAGCGTTGATGCGGGAGGATTGGTTGGTAATGAGCAGTTCTTC. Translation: CSVDAGGLVGNEQFF.

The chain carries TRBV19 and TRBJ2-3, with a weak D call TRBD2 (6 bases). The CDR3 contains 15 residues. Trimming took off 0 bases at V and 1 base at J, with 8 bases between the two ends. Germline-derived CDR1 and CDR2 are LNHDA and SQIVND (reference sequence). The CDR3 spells CASSIDERGTDTQYF. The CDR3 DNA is TGTGCCAGTAGTATAGACGAGCGGGGCACAGATACGCAGTATTTT.

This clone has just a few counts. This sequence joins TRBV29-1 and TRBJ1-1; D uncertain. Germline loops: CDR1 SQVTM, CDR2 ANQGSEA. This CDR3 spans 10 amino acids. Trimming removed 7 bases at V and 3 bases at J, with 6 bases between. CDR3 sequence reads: CSAIDTEAFF. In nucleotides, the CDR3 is TGCAGCGCGATCGACACTGAAGCTTTCTTT. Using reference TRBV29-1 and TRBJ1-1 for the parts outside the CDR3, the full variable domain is SAVISQKPSRDICQRGTSLTIQCQVDSQVTMMFWYRQQPGQSLTLIATANQGSEATYESGFVIDKFPISRPNLTFSTLTVSNMSPEDSSIYLCSAIDTEAFFGQGTRLTVV.

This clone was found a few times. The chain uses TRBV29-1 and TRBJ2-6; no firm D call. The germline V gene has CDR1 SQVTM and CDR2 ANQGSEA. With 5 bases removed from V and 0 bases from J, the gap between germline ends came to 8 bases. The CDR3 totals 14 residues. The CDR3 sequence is CSVTAGSGANVLTF. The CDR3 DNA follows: TGCAGCGTTACCGCAGGCTCTGGGGCCAACGTCCTGACTTTC.

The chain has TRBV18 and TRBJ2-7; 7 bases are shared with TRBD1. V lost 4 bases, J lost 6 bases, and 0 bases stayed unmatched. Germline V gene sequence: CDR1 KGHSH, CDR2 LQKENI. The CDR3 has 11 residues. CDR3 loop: CASSRDSEQYF. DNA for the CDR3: TGTGCCAGCTCACGGGACAGCGAGCAGTACTTC.

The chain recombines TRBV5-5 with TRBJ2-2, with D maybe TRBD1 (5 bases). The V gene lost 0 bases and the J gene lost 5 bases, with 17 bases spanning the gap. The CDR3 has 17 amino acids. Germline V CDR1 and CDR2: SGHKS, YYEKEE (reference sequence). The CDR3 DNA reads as TGTGCCAGCAGCTTGGGGAGAGGCAGGGTCGGGACCGGGGAGCTGTTTTTT. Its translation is CASSLGRGRVGTGELFF.

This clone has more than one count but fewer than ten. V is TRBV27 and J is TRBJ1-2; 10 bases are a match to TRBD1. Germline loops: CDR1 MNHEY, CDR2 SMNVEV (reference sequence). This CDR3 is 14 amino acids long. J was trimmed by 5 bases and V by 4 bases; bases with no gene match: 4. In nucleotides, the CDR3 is TGTGCCAGCAGTTCGGGACAGGGGCGGTATGGCTACACCTTC. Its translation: CASSSGQGRYGYTF.

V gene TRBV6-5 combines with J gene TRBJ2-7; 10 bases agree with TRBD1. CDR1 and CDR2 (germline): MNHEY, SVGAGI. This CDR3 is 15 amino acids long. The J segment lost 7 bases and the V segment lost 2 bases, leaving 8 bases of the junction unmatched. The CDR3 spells CASSYPGQGNGEQYF. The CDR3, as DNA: TGTGCCAGCAGTTACCCGGGACAGGGGAATGGTGAGCAGTACTTC.

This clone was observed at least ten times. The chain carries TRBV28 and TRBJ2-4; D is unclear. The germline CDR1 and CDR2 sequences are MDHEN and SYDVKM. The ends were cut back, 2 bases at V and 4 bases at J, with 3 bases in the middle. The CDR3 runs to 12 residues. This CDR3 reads CASSLQKNIQYF. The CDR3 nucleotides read TGTGCCAGCAGTTTACAGAAAAACATTCAGTACTTC.

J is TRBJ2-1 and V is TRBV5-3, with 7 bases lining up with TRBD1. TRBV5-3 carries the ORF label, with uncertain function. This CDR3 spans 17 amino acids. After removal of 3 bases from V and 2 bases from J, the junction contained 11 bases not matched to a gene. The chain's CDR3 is CARSCPPTGTAYNEQFF. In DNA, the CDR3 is TGTGCCAGAAGCTGCCCCCCCACCGGGACAGCCTACAATGAGCAGTTCTTC.

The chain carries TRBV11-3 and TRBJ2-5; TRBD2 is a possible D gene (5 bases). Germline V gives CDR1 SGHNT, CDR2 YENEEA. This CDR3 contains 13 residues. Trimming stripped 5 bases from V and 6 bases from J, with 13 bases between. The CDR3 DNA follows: TGTGCCAGCAGCCTTGGACTGGAAAAGACCCAGTACTTC. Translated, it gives CASSLGLEKTQYF.

This chain's CDR3 is CASSVGRAEYNEQFF. The CDR3 nucleotides read TGTGCCAGCAGTGTGGGGAGGGCGGAGTACAATGAGCAGTTCTTC. This rearrangement joins TRBV6-1 to TRBJ2-1, with 7 bases that match TRBD2. The V and J ends lost 4 bases and 4 bases, in that order; junction bases with no gene match: 7. CDR1 and CDR2 from the germline V gene are MNHNS and SASEGT. The CDR3 extends over 15 amino acids.

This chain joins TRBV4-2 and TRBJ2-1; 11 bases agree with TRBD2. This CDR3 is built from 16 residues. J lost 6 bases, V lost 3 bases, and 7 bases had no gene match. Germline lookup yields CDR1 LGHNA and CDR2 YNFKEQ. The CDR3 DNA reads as TGTGCCAGCAGCCACGACGCCGGGACTAGCGGCAATGAGCAGTTCTTC. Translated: CASSHDAGTSGNEQFF.

The CDR3 protein is CASSQPDREDIQYF. The CDR3 DNA sequence: TGTGCCAGCAGCCAACCGGACAGGGAGGACATTCAGTACTTC. The chain employs TRBV4-2 and TRBJ2-4, with TRBD1 identical over 8 bases. CDR1 is LGHNA and CDR2 is YNFKEQ in the germline V gene. The CDR3 has 14 residues. After removal of 2 bases from V and 8 bases from J, the junction contained 5 bases not matched to a gene.

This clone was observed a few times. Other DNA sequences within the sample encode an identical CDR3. The CDR3 nucleotides are TGTGCCAGCTCGTCCACAGATACGCAGTATTTT. It codes for CASSSTDTQYF. This rearrangement joins TRBV18 to TRBJ2-3; D is unresolved. Germline V gene data show CDR1 as KGHSH and CDR2 as LQKENI. V was clipped by 6 bases and J by 2 bases, with 3 bases between them. This CDR3 is built from 11 residues.

The CDR3 here is CASSDQGVRAYNEQFF. CDR3 DNA: TGTGCCAGCAGTGATCAGGGAGTTAGGGCCTACAATGAGCAGTTCTTC. The chain carries TRBV6-1 and TRBJ2-1; D possibly uses TRBD1 or TRBD2 (5 bases each). Germline V lookup: CDR1 MNHNS, CDR2 SASEGT. Trimming cost V 3 bases and J 2 bases, with 14 bases left between them. The CDR3 is 16 amino acids.

The CDR3 here is CASRRGGLSSNQPQHF. The DNA of the CDR3 is TGCGCCAGCAGGCGGGGGGGGCTCAGTAGCAATCAGCCCCAGCATTTT. The chain couples TRBV10-1 to TRBJ1-5; TRBD1 is a possible D gene (6 bases). The CDR3 totals 16 residues. CDR1 WNHNN and CDR2 SYGVQD come from the germline V gene (reference sequence). Trimming cost V 6 bases and J 0 bases, with 15 bases left between them.

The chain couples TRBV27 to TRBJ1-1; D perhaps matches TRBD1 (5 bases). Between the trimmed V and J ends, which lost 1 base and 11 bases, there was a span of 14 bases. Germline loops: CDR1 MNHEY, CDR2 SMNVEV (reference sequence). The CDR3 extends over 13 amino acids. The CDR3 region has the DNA TGTGCCAGCAGTTTATTGGAGGGGTCAGATGCTTTCTTT. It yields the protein CASSLLEGSDAFF.

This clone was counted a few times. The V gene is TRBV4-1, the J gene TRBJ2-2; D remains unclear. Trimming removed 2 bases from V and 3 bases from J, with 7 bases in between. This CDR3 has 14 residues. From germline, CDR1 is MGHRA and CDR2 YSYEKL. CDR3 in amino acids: CASSQNADTGELFF. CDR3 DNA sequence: TGCGCCAGCAGCCAAAACGCTGACACCGGGGAGCTGTTTTTT.